Listed here is a single T cell receptor beta chain. Its target is unknown. TCR beta CDR3 regions were amplified from RNA. HTBI primers were the set used in a first-round RT-PCR of the TCR CDR3. TCRdb ran MiXCR on the multiplex PCR reads and lists one entry per CDR3 protein. The sample holds around 430,000 distinct CDR3 sequences, about 15% seen once. The study defined stable Graves' hyperthyroidism as no ophthalmopathy progression within 18 months. Diagnostic decisions used clinical symptoms, serum thyroxine and TRAb, thyroid ultrasound and orbital computed tomography. These data come from a study of T cells in Graves' hyperthyroidism and ophthalmopathy. Study observations and caveats: Most thyroid-expanded clonotypes above 0.001 were also found in blood.

The V end lost 1 base, the J end lost 7 bases, and 19 bases lay between the germline ends. The CDR3 contains 15 residues. Germline loops: CDR1 DFQATT, CDR2 SNEGSKA (reference sequence). This rearrangement joins TRBV20-1 to TRBJ1-2; D is perhaps TRBD1 (6 bases). The sequenced sample consisted of blood. This sequence originates from a woman younger than 45 with Graves' hyperthyroidism. CDR3 nucleotide sequence: TGCAGTGCTAGAGGGGGGGGCGCGCCCGCGGGTGGCTACACCTTC. Its translation: CSARGGGAPAGGYTF.